One sample yielded the 9 T cell receptor beta chains listed below, sequenced in a study of CD8 T cells in Susac syndrome. 0.5 to 1 ug RNA was reverse transcribed with random hexamers. TCRdb fed the immunoSEQ multiplex PCR reads into MiXCR, producing one record per CDR3 protein. The data contain 85,000 to 95,000 distinct CDR3 sequences, around 94% of them singletons. Sequencing was carried out using CD4+ T cells from PBMCs. The receptors originated from a human donor with Susac syndrome.

This clonotype is a singleton in its sample. The gene calls are TRBV12-3 or TRBV12-4 and TRBJ2-7; 9 nucleotides align to TRBD1. Losses at the gene ends were 5 bases for V and 2 bases for J; bases not matched to a gene: 7. The CDR3 totals 15 residues. CDR3 in DNA: TGTGCCAGCAGTCTCGGACAGGGGACCCCCTACGAGCAGTACTTC. Translating gives CASSLGQGTPYEQYF.

This sequence joins TRBV20-1 and TRBJ2-2; 7 bases are shared with TRBD1. From germline, CDR1 is DFQATT and CDR2 SNEGSKA (reference sequence). V shed 5 bases and J 1 base; nucleotides not matched to a gene: 7. This CDR3 contains 15 residues. CDR3 in amino acids: CSAEDRAKNTGELFF. The DNA for the CDR3 is TGCAGTGCTGAAGACAGGGCCAAGAACACCGGGGAGCTGTTTTTT.

The chain joins TRBV7-8 to TRBJ2-1, with D unresolved. The germline V gene has CDR1 SGHVS and CDR2 FQNEAQ. The CDR3 runs 14 residues. Trimming pared 5 bases from V and 5 bases from J, leaving 13 bases between. The CDR3: CASSPVPFHNEQFF. The CDR3 nucleotides are TGTGCCAGCAGCCCTGTCCCTTTTCACAATGAGCAGTTCTTC.

The rearrangement joins TRBV4-1 to TRBJ2-5, with TRBD1 identical over 9 bases. CDR1 MGHRA and CDR2 YSYEKL come from the germline V gene. After removal of 4 bases from V and 4 bases from J, the junction contained 10 bases not matched to a gene. The length of the CDR3 is 16 residues. Here the CDR3 reads CASSPSGQGGGETQYF. DNA for the CDR3: TGCGCCAGCAGCCCATCGGGACAGGGAGGGGGAGAGACCCAGTACTTC.

The count of this clonotype is one. The chain employs TRBV28 and TRBJ1-5; no clear D. In germline, CDR1 is MDHEN, CDR2 SYDVKM. The CDR3 has 12 amino acids. V lost 6 bases, J lost 3 bases, and 6 bases lay in between. CDR3 sequence reads: CASRETNQPQHF. The CDR3 coding sequence is TGTGCCAGCAGGGAGACCAATCAGCCCCAGCATTTT. The entire variable domain, with the rest obtained from reference TRBV28 and TRBJ1-5, is as follows: DVKVTQSSRYLVKRTGEKVFLECVQDMDHENMFWYRQDPGLGLRLIYFSYDVKMKEKGDIPEGYSVSREKKERFSLILESASTNQTSMYLCASRETNQPQHFGDGTRLSIL.

The genes are TRBV27 and TRBJ2-1, with D perhaps TRBD2 (6 bases). Germline CDR1 MNHEY, CDR2 SMNVEV (reference sequence). Between the trimmed V and J ends, which lost 6 bases and 4 bases, there was a span of 10 bases. CDR3 length equals 13 residues. The CDR3 DNA reads TGTGCCAGCAGCCTCCGGGGGTACAATGAGCAGTTCTTC. Encoded protein: CASSLRGYNEQFF.

The chain joins TRBV11-2 to TRBJ2-7, with D possibly being TRBD2 (5 bases). The CDR3 runs 12 residues. The germline V gene encodes CDR1 SGHAT and CDR2 FQNNGV. Trimming stripped 5 bases from V and 3 bases from J, with 8 bases between. The CDR3, as DNA: TGTGCCAGCAGCCCGGGATTCTACGAGCAGTACTTC. Its translation is CASSPGFYEQYF.

This chain links TRBV9 with TRBJ2-1; tentatively, D is TRBD1 (6 bases). Germline CDR1 and CDR2: SGDLS and YYNGEE. Trimming stripped 5 bases from V and 9 bases from J, with 15 bases between. There are 13 residues in the CDR3. CDR3 bases: TGTGCCAGCAGTCGGGACAACGGCATTGAGCAGTTCTTC. Translating gives CASSRDNGIEQFF. Supplemented by reference TRBV9 and TRBJ2-1, the full variable domain reads DSGVTQTPKHLITATGQRVTLRCSPRSGDLSVYWYQQSLDQGLQFLIQYYNGEERAKGNILERFSAQQFPDLHSELNLSSLELGDSALYFCASSRDNGIEQFFGPGTRLTVL.

The chain recombines TRBV7-3 with TRBJ1-1; 7 bases align to TRBD1. CDR1 is SGHTA, CDR2 FQGTGA, per germline. This CDR3 spans 14 amino acids. J lost 4 bases, V lost 5 bases, and 7 bases had no gene match. The CDR3 loop is CASSILPGGTEAFF. In DNA form, the CDR3 reads TGTGCCAGCAGCATCCTCCCAGGGGGCACTGAAGCTTTCTTT.